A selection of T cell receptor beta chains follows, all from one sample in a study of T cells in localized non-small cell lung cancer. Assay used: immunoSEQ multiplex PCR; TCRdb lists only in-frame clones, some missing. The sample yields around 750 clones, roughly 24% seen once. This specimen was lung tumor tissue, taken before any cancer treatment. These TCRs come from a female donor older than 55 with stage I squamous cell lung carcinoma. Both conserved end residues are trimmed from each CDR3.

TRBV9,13,ASSIGQGRNTEAF
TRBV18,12,ASSRTEGNTEAF
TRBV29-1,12,SVEGVTAYNEQF
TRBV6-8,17,ASSYPPGTGASMNTEAF
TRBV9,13,ASSLRGSSNTEAF
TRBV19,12,ASSRLAGDGEQF
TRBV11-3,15,ASSPKRLAGGENEQF
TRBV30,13,AWSPPVAGDMPQH
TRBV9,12,ASTGQLLYQPQH
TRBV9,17,ASSAPRGARLTFYNEQF
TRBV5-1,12,ASSLEGQGHEQY
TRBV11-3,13,ASSLQSPTGYGYT
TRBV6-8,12,ASRAGAVPYGYT
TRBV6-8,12,ASSIPGPNTEAF
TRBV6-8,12,ATWMGDWADTQY
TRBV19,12,ASSIPLLNTEAF
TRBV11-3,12,ASSLNPNTGELF
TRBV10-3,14,AISEPGQGIGYGYT
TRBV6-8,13,ASREDSYSTDTQY
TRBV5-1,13,ASSLQTSGYNEQF
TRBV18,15,ASSPSGSGGPLNEQF
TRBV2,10,ASSGGGYGYT
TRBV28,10,ASSPSVYEQY
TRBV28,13,ASSFLGGDTDTQY
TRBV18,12,ASSPVARAGELF
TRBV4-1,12,ASSYSGRDTEAF
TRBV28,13,ASSGPSPPDQPQH
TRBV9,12,ASRTSELQETQY
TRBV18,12,ASSPSRDGNIQY
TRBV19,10,ASSEGFGTQY
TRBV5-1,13,ASRRDSEQGGGYT
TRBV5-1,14,ASSFVQGEGDNEQF
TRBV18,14,ASSLIRDGSGETQY
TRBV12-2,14,ASRFLGQNNSYEQY
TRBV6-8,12,ASTRGPVSDEQY
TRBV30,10,AWGDRIGELF
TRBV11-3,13,ASSLEGAMVGEQY
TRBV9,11,ASSVDFGNTIY
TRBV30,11,AWKGGFNTEAF
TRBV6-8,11,ASSYARGQGYT
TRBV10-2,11,ASSENWSYEQY